This TCR beta chain was identified in a study of Ad26.COV2.S vaccination and SARS-CoV-2 variants. General study points: Non-spike TCR breadth did not differ much between vaccine and placebo recipients. Responses of T cells in total may have been underestimated by the TCR breadth and depth analyses.

Treatment denoted: roughly 18 received Ad26.COV2.S at low or high dose, single or two shots; a few received placebo; per-sample allocation not given. Specimens were obtained on day 63 following the first vaccine or placebo injection. Wuhan-strain SARS-CoV-2 spike was expressed by the Ad26 vector that made up the vaccine. Sequenced by immunoSEQ multiplex PCR; TCRdb stores in-frame clones only, minus some. The repertoire holds around 300,000 clones, about 89% seen once, with about 5% in the top ten. A word on this clone: Its antigen is not identified.

The source material was peripheral blood, sampled in a trial of Ad26.COV2.S vaccine versus placebo. This sequence originates from a person aged 18-60 years who received the Ad26.COV2.S COVID-19 vaccine or a placebo.

The CDR3 reads CASSVRRGAEDNEQFF. The CDR3 nucleotides are TGTGCCAGCAGCGTACGAAGGGGGGCAGAAGACAATGAGCAGTTCTTC. The gene calls are TRBV9 and TRBJ2-1, with D possibly called TRBD1 or TRBD2 (6 bases each). CDR3 size: 16 residues. Germline values: CDR1 SGDLS, CDR2 YYNGEE. With 1 base removed from V and 5 bases from J, the gap between germline ends came to 16 bases. The whole variable domain, remainder taken from reference TRBV9 and TRBJ2-1, is DSGVTQTPKHLITATGQRVTLRCSPRSGDLSVYWYQQSLDQGLQFLIQYYNGEERAKGNILERFSAQQFPDLHSELNLSSLELGDSALYFCASSVRRGAEDNEQFFGPGTRLTVL.